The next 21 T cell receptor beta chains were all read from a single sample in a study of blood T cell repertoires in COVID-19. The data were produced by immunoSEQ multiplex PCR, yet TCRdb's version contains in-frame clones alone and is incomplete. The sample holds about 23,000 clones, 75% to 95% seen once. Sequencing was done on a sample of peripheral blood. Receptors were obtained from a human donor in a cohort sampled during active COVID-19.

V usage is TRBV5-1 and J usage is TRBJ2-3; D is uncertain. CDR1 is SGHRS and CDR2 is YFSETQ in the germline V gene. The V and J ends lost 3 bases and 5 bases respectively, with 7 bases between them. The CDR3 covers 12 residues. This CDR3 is CASSSNRDTQYF. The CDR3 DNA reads TGCGCCAGCAGCTCCAATAGAGATACGCAGTATTTT.

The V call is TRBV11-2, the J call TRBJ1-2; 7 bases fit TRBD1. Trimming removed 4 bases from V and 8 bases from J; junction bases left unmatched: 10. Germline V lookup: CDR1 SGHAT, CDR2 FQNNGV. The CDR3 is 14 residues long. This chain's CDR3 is CASSSITDRAGYTF. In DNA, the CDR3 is TGTGCCAGCAGCTCGATAACTGACAGGGCGGGCTACACCTTC. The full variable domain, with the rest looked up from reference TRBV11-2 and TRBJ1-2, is EAGVAQSPRYKIIEKRQSVAFWCNPISGHATLYWYQQILGQGPKLLIQFQNNGVVDDSQLPKDRFSAERLKGVDSTLKIQPAKLEDSAVYLCASSSITDRAGYTFGSGTRLTVV.

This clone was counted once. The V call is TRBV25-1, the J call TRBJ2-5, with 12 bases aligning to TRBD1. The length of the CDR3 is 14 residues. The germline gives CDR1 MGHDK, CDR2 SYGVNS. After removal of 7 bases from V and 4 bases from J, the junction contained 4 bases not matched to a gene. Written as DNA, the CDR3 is TGTGCCAGCACACGGGACAGGGGGCGAGAGACCCAGTACTTC. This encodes CASTRDRGRETQYF.

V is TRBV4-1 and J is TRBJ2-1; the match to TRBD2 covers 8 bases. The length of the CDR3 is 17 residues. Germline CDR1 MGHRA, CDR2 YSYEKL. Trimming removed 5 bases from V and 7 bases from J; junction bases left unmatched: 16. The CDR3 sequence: CASSNYGAGVSGNEQFF. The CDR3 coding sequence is TGCGCCAGCAGCAACTATGGAGCGGGGGTATCCGGTAATGAGCAGTTCTTC.

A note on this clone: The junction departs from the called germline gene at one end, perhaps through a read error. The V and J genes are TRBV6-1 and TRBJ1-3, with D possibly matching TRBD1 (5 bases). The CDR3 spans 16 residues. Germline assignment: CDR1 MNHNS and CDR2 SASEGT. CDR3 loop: CASREGAGLIGNTIYF. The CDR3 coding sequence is TGTGCCAGCAGGGAAGGGGCAGGACTTATCGGAAACACCATATATTTT.

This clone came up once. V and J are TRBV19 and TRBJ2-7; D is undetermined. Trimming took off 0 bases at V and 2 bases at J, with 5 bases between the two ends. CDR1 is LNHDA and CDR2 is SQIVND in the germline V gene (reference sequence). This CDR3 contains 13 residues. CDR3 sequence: CASSIDGTYEQYF. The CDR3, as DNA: TGTGCCAGTAGTATAGACGGTACCTACGAGCAGTACTTC.

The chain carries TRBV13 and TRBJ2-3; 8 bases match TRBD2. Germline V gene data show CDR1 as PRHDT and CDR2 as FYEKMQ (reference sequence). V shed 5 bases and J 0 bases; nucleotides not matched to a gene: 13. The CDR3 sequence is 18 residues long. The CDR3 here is CASSLSGRGLVSTDTQYF. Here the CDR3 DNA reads TGTGCCAGCAGCCTATCCGGGAGGGGACTGGTAAGCACAGATACGCAGTATTTT.

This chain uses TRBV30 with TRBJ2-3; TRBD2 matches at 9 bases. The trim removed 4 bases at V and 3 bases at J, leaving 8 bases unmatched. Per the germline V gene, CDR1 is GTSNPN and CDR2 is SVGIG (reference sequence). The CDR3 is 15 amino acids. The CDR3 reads CAWIISGGSTDTQYF. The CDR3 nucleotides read TGTGCCTGGATCATTAGCGGGGGCTCGACAGATACGCAGTATTTT. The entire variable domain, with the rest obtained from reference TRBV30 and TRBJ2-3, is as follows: SQTIHQWPATLVQPVGSPLSLECTVEGTSNPNLYWYRQAAGRGLQLLFYSVGIGQISSEVPQNLSASRPQDRQFILSSKKLLLSDSGFYLCAWIISGGSTDTQYFGPGTRLTVL.

CDR3 region: CASSETGGSPLHF. The CDR3 DNA reads TGTGCCAGCAGCGAGACTGGAGGTTCACCCCTCCACTTT. This chain connects TRBV5-6 to TRBJ1-6; no reliable D call. The length of the CDR3 is 13 residues. Germline V gene sequence: CDR1 SGHDT, CDR2 YYEEEE. Between the trimmed V and J ends, which lost 4 bases and 9 bases, there was a span of 11 bases.

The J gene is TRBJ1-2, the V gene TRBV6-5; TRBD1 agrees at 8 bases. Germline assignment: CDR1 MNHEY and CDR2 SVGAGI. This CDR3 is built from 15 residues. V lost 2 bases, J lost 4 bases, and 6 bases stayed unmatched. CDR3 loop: CASSYGTGGLYGYTF. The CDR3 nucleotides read TGTGCCAGCAGTTACGGGACAGGTGGGCTCTATGGCTACACCTTC.

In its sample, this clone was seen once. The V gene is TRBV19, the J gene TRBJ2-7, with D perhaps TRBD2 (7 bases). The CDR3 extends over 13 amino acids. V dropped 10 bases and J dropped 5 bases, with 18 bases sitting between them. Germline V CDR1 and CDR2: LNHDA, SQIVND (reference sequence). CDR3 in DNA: TGTGCCACCAAACTCGGGGGGCGAGACGAGCAGTACTTC. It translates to CATKLGGRDEQYF.

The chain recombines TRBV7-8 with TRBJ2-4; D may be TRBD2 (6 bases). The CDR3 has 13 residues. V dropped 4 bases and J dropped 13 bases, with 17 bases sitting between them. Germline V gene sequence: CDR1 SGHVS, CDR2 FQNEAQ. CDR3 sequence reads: CASSSWGEGGQYF. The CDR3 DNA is TGTGCCAGCAGCTCCTGGGGGGAAGGAGGGCAGTACTTC.

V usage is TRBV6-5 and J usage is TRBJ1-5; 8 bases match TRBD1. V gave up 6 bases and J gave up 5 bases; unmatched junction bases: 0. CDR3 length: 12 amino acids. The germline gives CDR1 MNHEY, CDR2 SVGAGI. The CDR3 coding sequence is TGTGCCAGCAGGACAGGGGATCAGCCCCAGCATTTT. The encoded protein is CASRTGDQPQHF.

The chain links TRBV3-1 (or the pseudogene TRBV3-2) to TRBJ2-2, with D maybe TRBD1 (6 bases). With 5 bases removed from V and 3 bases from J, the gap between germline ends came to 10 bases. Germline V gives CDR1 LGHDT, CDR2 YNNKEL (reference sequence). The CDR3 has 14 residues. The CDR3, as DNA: TGTGCCAGCAGCAGTGGACAGTACACCGGGGAGCTGTTTTTT. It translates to CASSSGQYTGELFF.

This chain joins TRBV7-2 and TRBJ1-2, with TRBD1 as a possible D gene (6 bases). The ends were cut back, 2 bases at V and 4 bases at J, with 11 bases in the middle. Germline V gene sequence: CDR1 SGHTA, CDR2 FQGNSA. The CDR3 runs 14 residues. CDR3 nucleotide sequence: TGTGCCAGCAGCTTATTGCCAGGGGTCTATGGCTACACCTTC. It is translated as CASSLLPGVYGYTF. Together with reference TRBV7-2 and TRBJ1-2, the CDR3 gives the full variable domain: GAGVSQSPSNKVTEKGKDVELRCDPISGHTALYWYRQSLGQGLEFLIYFQGNSAPDKSGLPSDRFSAERTGGSVSTLTIQRTQQEDSAVYLCASSLLPGVYGYTFGSGTRLTVV.

CDR3 sequence (DNA): TGCAGTGCTCCCGAGGGTGGTGAGCAGTTCTTC. It codes for CSAPEGGEQFF. The chain recombines TRBV20-1 with TRBJ2-1; perhaps TRBD2 as D (5 bases). The V gene's germline CDR1 is DFQATT and CDR2 SNEGSKA (reference sequence). Between the trimmed V and J ends, which lost 5 bases and 9 bases, there was a span of 11 bases. This CDR3 contains 11 residues.

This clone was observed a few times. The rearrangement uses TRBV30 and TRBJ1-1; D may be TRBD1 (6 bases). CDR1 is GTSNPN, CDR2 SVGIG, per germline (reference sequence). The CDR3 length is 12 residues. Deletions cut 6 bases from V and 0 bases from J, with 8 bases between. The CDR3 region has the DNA TGTGCCTGCCAGGGGTTGAACACTGAAGCTTTCTTT. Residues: CACQGLNTEAFF.

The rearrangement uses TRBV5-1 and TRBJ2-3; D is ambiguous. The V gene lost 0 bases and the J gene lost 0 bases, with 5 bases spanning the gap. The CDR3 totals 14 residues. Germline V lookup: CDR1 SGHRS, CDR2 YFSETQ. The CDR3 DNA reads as TGCGCCAGCAGCTTGGCAATCAGCACAGATACGCAGTATTTT. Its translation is CASSLAISTDTQYF.

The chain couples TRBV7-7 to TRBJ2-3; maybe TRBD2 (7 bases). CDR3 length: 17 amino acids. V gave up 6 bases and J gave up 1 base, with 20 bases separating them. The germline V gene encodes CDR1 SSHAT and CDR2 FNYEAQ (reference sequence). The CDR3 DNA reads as TGTGCCAGCAGGGAGGGGGGGCAGCGTAAGGGCACAGATACGCAGTATTTT. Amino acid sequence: CASREGGQRKGTDTQYF.

CDR3 DNA: TGTGCCAGCATTATAACAGGGAAAACTGAAGCTTTCTTT. Its protein product is CASIITGKTEAFF. The rearrangement joins TRBV12-3 or TRBV12-4 to TRBJ1-1, with TRBD1 as a possible D gene (6 bases). Trimming removed 7 bases from V and 5 bases from J, with 14 bases in between. The CDR3 contains 13 residues.

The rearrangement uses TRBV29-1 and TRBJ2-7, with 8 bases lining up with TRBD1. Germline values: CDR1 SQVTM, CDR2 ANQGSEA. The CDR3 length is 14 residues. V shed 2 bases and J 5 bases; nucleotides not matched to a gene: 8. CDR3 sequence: CSVESGQGVHEQYF. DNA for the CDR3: TGCAGCGTTGAATCCGGACAGGGTGTCCACGAGCAGTACTTC.